Below, 28 T cell receptor beta chains from the same sample are listed, as sequenced in a study of blood T cell repertoires in COVID-19. Here immunoSEQ multiplex PCR was the method, and the copy in TCRdb shows in-frame clones only, minus some. This sample has over 250,000 clones, with approximately 90% found just once. Sequenced material: PBMCs or T cells enriched from blood (not recorded which). These receptors all stem from a woman aged 18-30 years who had recovered from COVID-19.

V gene TRBV28 combines with J gene TRBJ1-5, with D possibly being TRBD1 (6 bases). CDR1 and CDR2 (germline): MDHEN, SYDVKM. The V and J ends lost 9 bases and 6 bases respectively, with 18 bases between them. The CDR3 extends over 14 amino acids. The CDR3 nucleotides read TGTGCCAGTGCTGTGTCAGGGGCCGGTCAGCCCCAGCATTTT. This gives the protein CASAVSGAGQPQHF. Full variable domain (rest looked up from reference TRBV28 and TRBJ1-5): DVKVTQSSRYLVKRTGEKVFLECVQDMDHENMFWYRQDPGLGLRLIYFSYDVKMKEKGDIPEGYSVSREKKERFSLILESASTNQTSMYLCASAVSGAGQPQHFGDGTRLSIL.

As DNA, the CDR3 is TGTGCCAGCAGTTCCCTCGGCGGTAATTCACCCCTCCACTTT. Translated, it gives CASSSLGGNSPLHF. The chain uses TRBV28 and TRBJ1-6; unclear D gene. From germline, CDR1 is MDHEN and CDR2 SYDVKM. The ends were cut back, 4 bases at V and 6 bases at J, with 10 bases in the middle. The CDR3 length is 14 residues.

This clone occurred once. The chain uses TRBV13 and TRBJ1-1; 8 bases match TRBD1. Germline assignment: CDR1 PRHDT and CDR2 FYEKMQ (reference sequence). The CDR3 has 15 residues. V shed 4 bases and J 1 base; nucleotides not matched to a gene: 5. The CDR3 region has the DNA TGTGCCAGCAGCTCGAACAGGGGGGGGAACACTGAAGCTTTCTTT. Encoded protein: CASSSNRGGNTEAFF.

This clone was seen a single time. The rearrangement uses TRBV2 and TRBJ2-7, with 8 bases fitting TRBD2. This CDR3 region has 15 residues. Per germline, CDR1 SNHLY and CDR2 FYNNEI. V lost 6 bases to trimming and J lost 0 bases; unmatched junction nucleotides: 7. As DNA, the CDR3 is TGTGCCAGCAGGAGGGGACTAGTTCTCTCCTACGAGCAGTACTTC. It codes for CASRRGLVLSYEQYF.

The chain is built from TRBV5-8 and TRBJ1-1; perhaps TRBD1 as D (6 bases). The CDR3 contains 13 residues. Trimming removed 2 bases from V and 9 bases from J, with 14 bases in between. Germline CDR1 reads SGHTS; CDR2 reads YDEGEE. In DNA form, the CDR3 reads TGTGCCAGCAGCTTCGGACAGAGGCCAAAAGCTTTCTTT. This codes for CASSFGQRPKAFF.

This rearrangement joins TRBV18 to TRBJ2-7, with 8 bases aligning to TRBD2. With 2 bases clipped from V and 4 bases from J, the junction kept 4 bases outside the gene matches. Looked up from germline, CDR1 is KGHSH and CDR2 is LQKENI. This CDR3 comprises 14 residues. The CDR3: CASSPSGGQYEQYF. In DNA, the CDR3 is TGTGCCAGCTCACCAAGCGGGGGCCAGTACGAGCAGTACTTC. The full variable domain, completed using reference TRBV18 and TRBJ2-7, is NAGVMQNPRHLVRRRGQEARLRCSPMKGHSHVYWYRQLPEEGLKFMVYLQKENIIDESGMPKERFSAEFPKEGPSILRIQQVVRGDSAAYFCASSPSGGQYEQYFGPGTRLTVT.

V is TRBV11-2 and J is TRBJ2-1; D unresolved. The CDR3 is made up of 12 amino acids. The ends were cut back, 1 base at V and 8 bases at J, with 6 bases in the middle. Germline V gene sequence: CDR1 SGHAT, CDR2 FQNNGV. CDR3 coding DNA: TGTGCCAGCAGCTTAGGCTGGCATGAGCAGTTCTTC. It codes for CASSLGWHEQFF.

This chain joins TRBV7-9 and TRBJ2-2; 7 bases map to TRBD1. The V and J ends lost 5 bases and 7 bases, in that order; junction bases with no gene match: 10. Germline CDR1 and CDR2: SEHNR and FQNEAQ (reference sequence). This CDR3 contains 15 residues. This CDR3 reads CASSPDRDLDGELFF. Here the CDR3 DNA reads TGTGCCAGCAGCCCCGACAGGGACCTAGACGGGGAGCTGTTTTTT.

The chain couples TRBV19 to TRBJ1-5; tentative D call: TRBD1 (5 bases). CDR3 length equals 15 residues. Germline V gene lookup returns CDR1 LNHDA and CDR2 SQIVND (reference sequence). V was trimmed by 6 bases and J by 3 bases, leaving 15 bases between them. This CDR3 reads CASRDNPTLNQPQHF. In nucleotides, the CDR3 is TGTGCCAGTAGGGACAATCCTACTCTCAATCAGCCCCAGCATTTT.

The chain employs TRBV9 and TRBJ2-1; TRBD2 matches 8 bases. The CDR3 runs to 15 residues. Trimming removed 4 bases from V and 5 bases from J; junction bases left unmatched: 8. Germline CDR1 reads SGDLS; CDR2 reads YYNGEE. The CDR3 loop is CASSSSGGAHNEQFF. CDR3 sequence (DNA): TGTGCCAGCAGCTCGTCCGGGGGGGCCCACAATGAGCAGTTCTTC.

As to this clone: A junction boundary mismatches the germline segment, possibly from a read error. This chain links TRBV25-1 with TRBJ1-2, with no clear D. This CDR3 is 15 amino acids long. Germline CDR1 is MGHDK and CDR2 is SYGVNS. The CDR3 reads CASSDARTFNFGYTF. The CDR3, as DNA: TGTGCCAGCAGTGATGCAAGGACTTTTAACTTTGGCTACACCTTC.

J is TRBJ1-5 and V is TRBV11-2, with 7 bases identical to TRBD1. J lost 6 bases, V lost 6 bases, and 11 bases had no gene match. Germline CDR1 and CDR2: SGHAT and FQNNGV. This CDR3 is 15 amino acids long. CDR3 nucleotide sequence: TGTGCCAGCAGACCAGACAGGGCTGTTGGTCAGCCCCAGCATTTT. As protein: CASRPDRAVGQPQHF.

The genes are TRBV20-1 and TRBJ2-3, with D possibly being TRBD2 (6 bases). Trimming pared 3 bases from V and 6 bases from J, leaving 7 bases between. CDR3 size: 11 residues. The germline V gene has CDR1 DFQATT and CDR2 SNEGSKA (reference sequence). This chain's CDR3 is CSARAGDTQYF. In DNA form, the CDR3 reads TGCAGTGCTAGGGCGGGGGATACGCAGTATTTT.

The J gene is TRBJ1-6, the V gene TRBV7-9, with D tentatively TRBD1 (6 bases). Trimming took off 1 base at V and 7 bases at J, with 8 bases between the two ends. The CDR3 covers 14 residues. CDR1 SEHNR and CDR2 FQNEAQ come from the germline V gene (reference sequence). The CDR3 bases are TGTGCCAGCAGCTTAGGGACAGACAATTCACCCCTCCACTTT. Protein product: CASSLGTDNSPLHF.

This chain joins TRBV28 and TRBJ1-2; D call uncertain. CDR3 length: 14 amino acids. Germline CDR1 MDHEN, CDR2 SYDVKM. The germline V and J ends were trimmed by 1 base and 0 bases, with 6 bases remaining between them. Here the CDR3 DNA reads TGTGCCAGCAGTTTATATGTCTCTAACTATGGCTACACCTTC. It yields the protein CASSLYVSNYGYTF.

V and J are TRBV6-4 and TRBJ2-3; TRBD2 aligns across 15 bases. V was pared by 6 bases and J by 1 base, with 8 bases of the junction left unmatched. The CDR3 is 18 residues long. Germline CDR1 and CDR2: MRHNA and SNTAGT. Here the CDR3 DNA reads TGTGCCAGCAGGAGGACTAGCGGGGGGGCCGGTGGCACAGATACGCAGTATTTT. Its protein is CASRRTSGGAGGTDTQYF.

The V gene is TRBV9, the J gene TRBJ1-2; possibly TRBD1 for D (5 bases). Deletions cut 0 bases from V and 3 bases from J, with 18 bases between. The CDR3 covers 17 residues. Germline lookup yields CDR1 SGDLS and CDR2 YYNGEE. The CDR3, as DNA: TGTGCCAGCAGCGTAGCCACCGTGGGGGGGTCGGACTATGGCTACACCTTC. Its protein product is CASSVATVGGSDYGYTF.

The rearrangement joins TRBV7-9 to TRBJ1-2, with 7 bases fitting TRBD1. The J segment lost 6 bases and the V segment lost 6 bases, leaving 7 bases of the junction unmatched. Germline V gene data show CDR1 as SEHNR and CDR2 as FQNEAQ (reference sequence). The CDR3 spans 13 residues. The CDR3 DNA is TGTGCCAGCAGGCCCGGGACAGCCGATGGCTACACCTTC. Protein product: CASRPGTADGYTF.

This clone was seen once. This CDR3 reads CASSLRTSGYNEQFF. As DNA, the CDR3 is TGTGCCAGCAGCTTAAGGACTAGCGGGTACAATGAGCAGTTCTTC. The J gene is TRBJ2-1, the V gene TRBV7-8; TRBD2 matches at 11 bases. Germline CDR1 and CDR2: SGHVS and FQNEAQ. The V and J ends lost 2 bases and 4 bases, in that order; junction bases with no gene match: 1. CDR3 size: 15 residues.

The chain uses TRBV29-1 and TRBJ2-1; D is possibly TRBD1 (6 bases). V shed 3 bases and J shed 0 bases, with 12 bases lying between them. The germline gives CDR1 SQVTM, CDR2 ANQGSEA. This CDR3 is 15 amino acids long. CDR3 amino acids: CSVEGHLSSYNEQFF. In DNA, the CDR3 is TGCAGCGTTGAGGGACATCTGAGCTCCTACAATGAGCAGTTCTTC.

As regards this clone: A read error may account for a junction end that differs from germline. The J gene is TRBJ2-3, the V gene TRBV7-7, with unresolved D. There are 15 residues in the CDR3. Germline V lookup: CDR1 SSHAT, CDR2 FNYEAQ (reference sequence). CDR3 DNA: TGTGCTAGCAGCTTAGATCCTAGTAGCACAGATACGCAGTATTTT. Its protein is CASSLDPSSTDTQYF.

The chain joins TRBV6-5 to TRBJ1-1, with D possibly TRBD1 on 6 matching bases. V was trimmed by 5 bases and J by 0 bases, leaving 10 bases between them. Germline V gene lookup returns CDR1 MNHEY and CDR2 SVGAGI. This CDR3 contains 14 residues. The CDR3 DNA sequence: TGTGCCAGCAGTAACGACAGGTTGAACACTGAAGCTTTCTTT. Its protein product is CASSNDRLNTEAFF.

This clone has a handful of counts. The rearrangement joins TRBV15 to TRBJ1-5, with D hard to call. V dropped 2 bases and J dropped 7 bases, with 6 bases sitting between them. CDR3 length equals 12 residues. Germline CDR1 is LNHNV and CDR2 is YYDKDF (reference sequence). CDR3 coding DNA: TGTGCCACCAGCAGAAAACAACAGCCCCAGCATTTT. Its protein is CATSRKQQPQHF.

As concerns this clone: This same CDR3 is encoded by further DNA sequences in the sample. The rearrangement links TRBV6-5 to TRBJ1-3; unclear D gene. The CDR3 is made up of 13 amino acids. Germline CDR1 is MNHEY and CDR2 is SVGAGI. With 6 bases removed from V and 0 bases from J, the gap between germline ends came to 6 bases. CDR3 loop: CASRQSSGNTIYF. The CDR3 DNA is TGTGCCAGCAGACAGTCCTCTGGAAACACCATATATTTT.

The chain combines TRBV27 with TRBJ2-2, with D possibly being TRBD1 (6 bases). This CDR3 is built from 17 residues. Trimming took 5 bases from V and 2 from J, leaving 18 bases between them. Per germline, CDR1 MNHEY and CDR2 SMNVEV (reference sequence). In DNA form, the CDR3 reads TGTGCCAGCAGTCCGCAGGGGCGGCCGGTAAACACCGGGGAGCTGTTTTTT. It yields the protein CASSPQGRPVNTGELFF.

V and J are TRBV4-2 and TRBJ1-6; TRBD1 might be the D (5 bases). Looked up from germline, CDR1 is LGHNA and CDR2 is YNFKEQ. The CDR3 extends over 14 amino acids. Trimming stripped 1 base from V and 9 bases from J, with 10 bases between. CDR3: CASSQGDLSSPLHF. CDR3 DNA sequence: TGTGCCAGCAGCCAAGGGGACTTAAGTTCACCCCTCCACTTT.

The CDR3 region is CASSGQGNEKLFF. The CDR3 nucleotides read TGTGCCTCATCGGGACAGGGGAATGAAAAACTGTTTTTT. The genes are TRBV19 and TRBJ1-4, with 10 nucleotides matching TRBD1. The trim removed 11 bases at V and 5 bases at J, leaving 5 bases unmatched. This CDR3 is built from 13 residues. Per germline, CDR1 LNHDA and CDR2 SQIVND (reference sequence).

This rearrangement joins TRBV28 to TRBJ1-2, with 7 nucleotides matching TRBD1. Germline V CDR1 and CDR2: MDHEN, SYDVKM. With V trimmed by 5 bases and J by 4 bases, 19 bases remained unmatched. The length of the CDR3 is 18 residues. The CDR3 here is CASSLPGGDSIIPYGYTF. The CDR3 DNA sequence: TGTGCCAGCAGTCTCCCGGGGGGGGACAGCATAATTCCCTATGGCTACACCTTC.